This TCR beta chain comes out of a study of technical replicates of blood from several donors. Sequencing used immunoSEQ multiplex PCR; TCRdb keeps in-frame clones, though not all of them. The sample has tens of thousands of clones; roughly 98% are singletons. Germline CDR1 SGHDT, CDR2 YYEEEE. CDR3 length: 14 residues. The J segment lost 3 bases and the V segment lost 4 bases, leaving 5 bases of the junction unmatched. The rearrangement joins TRBV5-6 to TRBJ2-5; 8 bases map to TRBD2. The sequencing sample was made of T cells isolated from PBMCs. The sequence was obtained from a human donor in good health. The CDR3 loop is CASSPAAGEETQYF. CDR3 sequence (DNA): TGTGCCAGCAGCCCCGCAGCGGGGGAAGAGACCCAGTACTTC.